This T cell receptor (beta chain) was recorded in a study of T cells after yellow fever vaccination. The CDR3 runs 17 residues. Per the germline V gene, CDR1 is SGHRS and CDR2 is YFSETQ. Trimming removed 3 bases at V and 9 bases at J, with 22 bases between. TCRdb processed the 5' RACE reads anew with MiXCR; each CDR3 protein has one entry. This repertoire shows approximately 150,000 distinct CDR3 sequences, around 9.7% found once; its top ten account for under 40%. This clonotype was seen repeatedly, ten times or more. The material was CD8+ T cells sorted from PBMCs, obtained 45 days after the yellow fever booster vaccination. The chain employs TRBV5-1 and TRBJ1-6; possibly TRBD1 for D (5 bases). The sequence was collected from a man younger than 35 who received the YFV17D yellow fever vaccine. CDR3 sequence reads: CASSYKPSGPISSPLHF. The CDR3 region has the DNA TGCGCCAGCAGCTATAAGCCTTCGGGACCGATTTCTTCACCCCTCCACTTT.